A selection of T cell receptor beta chains follows, all from one sample in a study of blood T cell repertoires in COVID-19. Profiled with immunoSEQ multiplex PCR; TCRdb holds only in-frame clones, not every one. The data contain approximately 250,000 clones, 85% to 95% of them singletons. The sample comprised PBMCs or T cells enriched from blood (not recorded which). The receptors shown here come from a man in his forties who had been exposed to COVID-19. Both conserved end residues are part of each CDR3. The D gene is left open where the match is weak. Only part of the rows carry a size: once, few, many, or a class if the clone is expanded.

>TRBV30|.|.|TRBJ2-1
CAWSQLETRYNEQFF
TGTGCCTGGAGTCAGTTGGAGACCCGATACAATGAGCAGTTCTTC
>TRBV7-3|.|.|TRBJ2-1
CASSLGGTEQFF
TGTGCCAGCAGCCTAGGGGGTACAGAGCAGTTCTTC
>TRBV29-1|once|TRBD2|TRBJ2-3
CSVESGLLADTQYF
TGCAGCGTTGAATCGGGACTACTGGCAGATACGCAGTATTTT
>TRBV11-3|.|TRBD1|TRBJ2-2
CASSFIPGQAESTNTGELFF
TGTGCCAGCAGCTTCATCCCGGGACAGGCGGAATCTACGAACACCGGGGAGCTGTTTTTT
>TRBV7-2|.|.|TRBJ2-1
CASSFVYGGSYNEQFF
TGTGCCAGCAGCTTTGTTTACGGGGGCTCCTACAATGAGCAGTTCTTC
>TRBV3-1/TRBV3-2|.|.|TRBJ2-7
CASSQDFRDYEQYF
TGTGCCAGCAGCCAAGATTTCAGGGACTACGAGCAGTACTTC
>TRBV27|.|TRBD2|TRBJ2-7
CASSLFPRRLAGNYEQYF
TGTGCCAGCAGTTTATTTCCCCGGCGACTAGCGGGTAACTACGAGCAGTACTTC
>TRBV27|.|TRBD1|TRBJ1-1
CASSYRGRAAEAFF
TGTGCCAGCAGTTACAGGGGCCGCGCTGCTGAAGCTTTCTTT
>TRBV7-9|.|TRBD1|TRBJ2-2
CASSADRDTGELFF
TGTGCCAGCAGCGCGGACAGGGACACCGGGGAGCTGTTTTTT
>TRBV27|.|TRBD2|TRBJ2-1
CASSLYLAGVNEQFF
TGTGCCAGCAGTTTATATCTAGCGGGAGTCAATGAGCAGTTCTTC
>TRBV28|.|TRBD2|TRBJ2-5
CASSRLAGQETQYF
TGTGCCAGCAGTAGACTAGCGGGCCAAGAGACCCAGTACTTC
>TRBV5-1|.|TRBD1|TRBJ2-1
CASSLGTGGVDEQFF
TGCGCCAGCAGCTTAGGGACAGGAGGGGTCGATGAGCAGTTCTTC
>TRBV28|.|.|TRBJ2-5
CATLTAIVGTQYF
TGTGCCACGCTGACAGCTATAGTGGGGACCCAGTACTTC
>TRBV4-1|.|.|TRBJ2-7
CASSQDRYEQYF
TGCGCCAGCAGCCAAGATCGGTACGAGCAGTACTTC
>TRBV5-1|.|TRBD2|TRBJ2-1
CASSWTSPRGGNEQFF
TGCGCCAGCAGCTGGACTAGTCCCCGGGGGGGCAATGAGCAGTTCTTC
>TRBV24-1|.|TRBD1|TRBJ2-7
CATSETGGSAEQYF
TGTGCCACCAGTGAGACAGGGGGGTCTGCCGAGCAGTACTTC
>TRBV6-5|.|.|TRBJ1-4
CASTTGREKLFF
TGTGCCAGCACCACCGGCAGGGAAAAACTGTTTTTT
>TRBV28|.|.|TRBJ1-2
CASSSLAFQANYGYTF
TGTGCCAGCAGTTCACTAGCCTTCCAGGCTAACTATGGCTACACCTTC
>TRBV15|.|.|TRBJ1-1
CATSRSRQLDWAEAFF
TGTGCCACCAGCAGATCCAGACAGCTGGATTGGGCTGAAGCTTTCTTT
>TRBV11-3|.|.|TRBJ2-1
CASSLGQATDEQFF
TGTGCCAGCAGCTTAGGACAGGCCACCGATGAGCAGTTCTTC
>TRBV19|once|.|TRBJ2-2
CASSMDRPNTGELFF
TGTGCCAGTAGTATGGACAGACCGAACACCGGGGAGCTGTTTTTT
>TRBV5-1|.|.|TRBJ1-2
CASSVPDSHYGYTF
TGCGCCAGCAGCGTCCCGGACAGCCACTATGGCTACACCTTC